Here is one T cell receptor (beta chain) with its context. Primers used in a second PCR of about 6 to 12 cycles were a sample-barcoded 5' primer and a J-beta primer mix. A template-switch adaptor containing 12 random nucleotides labeled each cDNA molecule. TCRdb analysed the 5' RACE reads with MiXCR anew, one entry per CDR3 protein. The sample lists 700,000 to 900,000 distinct CDR3 sequences; 53% were seen once. V lost 5 bases, J lost 14 bases, and 23 bases lay in between. This CDR3 region has 14 residues. This sample was included in a study of blood T cells in healthy people across ages. Each donor gave roughly 10 milliliters of peripheral blood. Per-sample yields of isolated PBMCs were at least 7 million.

The sample comprised blood. This TCR was recovered from an elderly man in good health. V is TRBV12-3 or TRBV12-4 and J is TRBJ2-3; possible D gene TRBD2, 5 bases. CDR3 amino acids: CASSRGLAGRYAYF. CDR3 DNA sequence: TGTGCCAGCAGTCGCGGACTTGCGGGCAGATACGCGTATTTT.